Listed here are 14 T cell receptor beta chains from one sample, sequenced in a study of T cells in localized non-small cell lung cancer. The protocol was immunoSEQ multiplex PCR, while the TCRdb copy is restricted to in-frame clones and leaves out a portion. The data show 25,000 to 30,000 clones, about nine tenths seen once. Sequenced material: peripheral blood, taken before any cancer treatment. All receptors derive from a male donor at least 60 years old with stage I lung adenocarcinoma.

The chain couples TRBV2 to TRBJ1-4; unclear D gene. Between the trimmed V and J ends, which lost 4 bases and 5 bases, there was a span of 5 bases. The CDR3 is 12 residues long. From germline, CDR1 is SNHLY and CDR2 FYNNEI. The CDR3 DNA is TGTGCCAGCAGTGGGTACAATGAAAAACTGTTTTTT. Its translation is CASSGYNEKLFF.

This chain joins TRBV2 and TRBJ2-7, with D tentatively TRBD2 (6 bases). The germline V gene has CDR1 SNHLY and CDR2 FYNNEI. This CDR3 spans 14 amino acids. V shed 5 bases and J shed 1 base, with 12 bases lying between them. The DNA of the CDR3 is TGTGCCAGCAGTAGGGACTTGTCGTCCTACGAGCAGTACTTC. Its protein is CASSRDLSSYEQYF.

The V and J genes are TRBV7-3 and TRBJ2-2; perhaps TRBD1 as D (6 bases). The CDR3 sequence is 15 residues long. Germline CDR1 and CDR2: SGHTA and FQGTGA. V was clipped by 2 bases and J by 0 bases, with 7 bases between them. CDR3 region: CASSLSGANTGELFF. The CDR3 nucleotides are TGTGCCAGCAGCTTATCAGGGGCGAACACCGGGGAGCTGTTTTTT.

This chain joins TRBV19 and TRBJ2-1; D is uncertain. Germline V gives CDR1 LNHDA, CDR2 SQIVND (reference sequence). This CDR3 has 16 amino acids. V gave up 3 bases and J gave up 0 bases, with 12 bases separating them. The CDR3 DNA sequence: TGTGCCAGTAGTATTCGGGCTGCCTTCTCCTACAATGAGCAGTTCTTC. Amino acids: CASSIRAAFSYNEQFF.

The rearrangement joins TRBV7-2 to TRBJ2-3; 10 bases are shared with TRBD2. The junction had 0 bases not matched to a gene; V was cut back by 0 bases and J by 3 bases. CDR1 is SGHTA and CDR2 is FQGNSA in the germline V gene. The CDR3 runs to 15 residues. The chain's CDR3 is CASSLASGGTDTQYF. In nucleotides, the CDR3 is TGTGCCAGCAGCTTAGCTAGCGGGGGGACAGATACGCAGTATTTT.

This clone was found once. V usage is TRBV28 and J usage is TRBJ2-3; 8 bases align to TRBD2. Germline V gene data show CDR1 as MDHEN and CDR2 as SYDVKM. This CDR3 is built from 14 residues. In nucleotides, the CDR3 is TGTGCGCACAAACGAAGCGGGGGCTCAGATACGCAGTATTTT. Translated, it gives CAHKRSGGSDTQYF. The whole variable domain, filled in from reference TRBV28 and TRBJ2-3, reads DVKVTQSSRYLVKRTGEKVFLECVQDMDHENMFWYRQDPGLGLRLIYFSYDVKMKEKGDIPEGYSVSREKKERFSLILESASTNQTSMYLCAHKRSGGSDTQYFGPGTRLTVL.

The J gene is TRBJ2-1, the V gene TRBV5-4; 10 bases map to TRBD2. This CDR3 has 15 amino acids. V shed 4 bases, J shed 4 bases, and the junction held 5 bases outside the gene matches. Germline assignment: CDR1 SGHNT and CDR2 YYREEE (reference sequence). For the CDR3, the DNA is TGTGCCAGCAGCCCTAGCGGGGGCCTATACAATGAGCAGTTCTTC. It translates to CASSPSGGLYNEQFF.

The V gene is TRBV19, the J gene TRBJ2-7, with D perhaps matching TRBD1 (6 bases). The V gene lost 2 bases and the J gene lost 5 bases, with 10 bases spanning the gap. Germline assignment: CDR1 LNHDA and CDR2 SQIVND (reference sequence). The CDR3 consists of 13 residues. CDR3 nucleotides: TGTGCCAGTAGTATAACAGGGAGCAACGAGCAGTACTTC. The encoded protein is CASSITGSNEQYF.

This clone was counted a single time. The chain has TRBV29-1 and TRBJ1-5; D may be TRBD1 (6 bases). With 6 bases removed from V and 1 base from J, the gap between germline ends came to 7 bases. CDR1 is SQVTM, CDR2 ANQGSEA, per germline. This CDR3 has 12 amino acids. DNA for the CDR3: TGCAGCGTGGGGGCGAGCAATCAGCCCCAGCATTTT. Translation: CSVGASNQPQHF.

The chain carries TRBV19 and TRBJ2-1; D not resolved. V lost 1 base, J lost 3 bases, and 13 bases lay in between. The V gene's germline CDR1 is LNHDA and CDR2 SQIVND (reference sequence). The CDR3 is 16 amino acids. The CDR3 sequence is CASSIVGGGVYNEQFF. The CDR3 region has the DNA TGTGCCAGTAGTATAGTCGGCGGTGGGGTCTACAATGAGCAGTTCTTC.

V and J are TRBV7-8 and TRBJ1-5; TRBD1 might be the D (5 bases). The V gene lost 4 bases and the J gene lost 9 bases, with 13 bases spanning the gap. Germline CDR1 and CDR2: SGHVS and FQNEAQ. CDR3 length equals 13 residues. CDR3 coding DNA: TGTGCCAGCAGCTCACTGGGGGGTGGGCCCCAGCATTTT. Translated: CASSSLGGGPQHF.

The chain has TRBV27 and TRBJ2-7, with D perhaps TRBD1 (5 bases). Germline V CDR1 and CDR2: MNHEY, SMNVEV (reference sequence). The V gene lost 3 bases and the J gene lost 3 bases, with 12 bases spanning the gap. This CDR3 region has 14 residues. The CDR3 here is CASSFSGPNYEQYF. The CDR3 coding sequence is TGTGCCAGCAGTTTTTCAGGGCCAAACTACGAGCAGTACTTC.

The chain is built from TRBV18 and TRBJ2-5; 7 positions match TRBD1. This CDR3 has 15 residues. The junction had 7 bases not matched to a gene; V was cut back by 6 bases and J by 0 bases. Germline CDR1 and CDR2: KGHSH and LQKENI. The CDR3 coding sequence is TGTGCCAGCTCTCGACAGGGTCAGAACCAAGAGACCCAGTACTTC. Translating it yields CASSRQGQNQETQYF.

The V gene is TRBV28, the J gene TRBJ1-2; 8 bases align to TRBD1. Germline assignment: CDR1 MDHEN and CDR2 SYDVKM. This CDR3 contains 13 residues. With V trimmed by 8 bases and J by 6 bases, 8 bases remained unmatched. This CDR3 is CASGGTTGDGYTF. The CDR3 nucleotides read TGTGCCAGCGGAGGGACGACAGGGGATGGCTACACCTTC.